This is a list of T cell receptor beta chains from one sample in a study of Tregs in tolerant kidney transplant recipients. This table comes from immunoSEQ multiplex PCR, and its TCRdb copy is limited to in-frame clones, with some not included. The profile shows about 22,000 clones, 81% of them singletons. The input for sequencing was CD8+ T cells from blood (PBMCs), taken 6 months after the transplant. Every receptor here comes from a human patient who received a combined kidney and bone marrow transplant. A subset of T cells may come from the graft donor. The CDR3 runs from the conserved cysteine through the conserved F or W. A D gene is named only where the DNA matches it firmly. The size of a clone is reported for some rows only, either as once, few or many, or as a class for expanded clones.

TRBJ2-6 | TRBV4-2 | few | . | CASSDRDSSSGANVLTF | TGTGCCAGCAGCGATCGGGACTCCAGCTCTGGGGCCAACGTCCTGACTTTC
TRBJ1-2 | TRBV5-4 | . | TRBD1 | CASSPGGTGNYGYTF | TGTGCCAGCAGCCCGGGGGGGACAGGGAACTATGGCTACACCTTC
TRBJ2-5 | TRBV9 | . | TRBD2 | CASSYSGAQETQYF | TGTGCCAGCAGCTATAGCGGGGCCCAAGAGACCCAGTACTTC
TRBJ2-3 | TRBV4-2 | . | . | CASSQDPGVADTQYF | TGTGCCAGCAGCCAAGATCCGGGAGTAGCAGATACGCAGTATTTT
TRBJ2-3 | TRBV9 | . | TRBD1 | CASSAQTGGTDTQYF | TGTGCCAGCAGCGCCCAGACAGGGGGGACAGATACGCAGTATTTT
TRBJ2-4 | TRBV4-3 | . | TRBD2 | CASSQEGASGGINIQYF | TGCGCCAGCAGCCAAGAAGGGGCTAGCGGGGGGATAAACATTCAGTACTTC
TRBJ2-2 | TRBV11-3 | few | . | CASSFGPGTGELFF | TGTGCCAGCAGCTTTGGGCCGGGGACCGGGGAGCTGTTTTTT
TRBJ2-1 | TRBV7-2 | once | TRBD2 | CASSLDSGGLNEQFF | TGTGCCAGCAGCCTCGATTCGGGAGGGCTCAATGAGCAGTTCTTC
TRBJ1-5 | TRBV6-5 | . | TRBD1 | CASTQGANQPQHF | TGTGCCAGCACCCAGGGGGCTAATCAGCCCCAGCATTTT
TRBJ2-1 | TRBV2 | . | TRBD2 | CASSEANPGLVLNINEQFF | TGTGCCAGCAGTGAAGCGAATCCCGGACTAGTGCTGAATATCAATGAGCAGTTCTTC
TRBJ2-6 | TRBV19 | . | TRBD1 | CASTGQGLSGANVLTF | TGTGCCAGTACGGGACAGGGTTTATCTGGGGCCAACGTCCTGACTTTC
TRBJ1-1 | TRBV7-9 | . | TRBD1 | CASSSRTGPLKAFF | TGTGCCAGCAGCTCAAGGACAGGGCCCCTAAAAGCTTTCTTT
TRBJ2-1 | TRBV6-5 | . | TRBD2 | CASSYSVAGRYNEQFF | TGTGCCAGCAGTTACTCAGTAGCGGGTCGATACAATGAGCAGTTCTTC
TRBJ2-7 | TRBV4-3 | once | . | CASSQEEDYEQYF | TGCGCCAGCAGCCAAGAGGAGGATTACGAGCAGTACTTC